The clone carrying this TCR beta chain was detected once. Germline CDR1 is LGHNA and CDR2 is YNFKEQ. Trimming took 2 bases from V and 5 from J, leaving 12 bases between them. The CDR3 is made up of 15 amino acids. Under the authors' procedure: How many nucleated cells were present was estimated from reference gene primer amplification. Clones were sequenced by immunoSEQ multiplex PCR, and TCRdb holds only the in-frame ones, with some missing. Clone size and the V and J calls come from that table; the DNA yielded D and trimming. The sample consists of 9,500 to 10,000 clones, roughly three quarters of them appearing once. These data are taken from a study of blood T cell repertoires in COVID-19. Study details: The analysed material was cDNA or gDNA that came from T cells, B-cell-depleted T cells, or PBMCs.

V is TRBV4-2 and J is TRBJ1-4; D is perhaps TRBD1 (6 bases). This TCR came from a man between 60 and 75 years old with active COVID-19. Material for sequencing was peripheral blood. DNA for the CDR3: TGTGCCAGCAGCCAAACCAGGGGCCAGAATGAAAAACTGTTTTTT. This gives the protein CASSQTRGQNEKLFF.